This entry lists 26 T cell receptor beta chains sequenced from one sample in a study of chronic HIV infection and antiretroviral therapy. MiXCR, applied by TCRdb to the 5' RACE reads, yields one record per CDR3 protein. This repertoire shows more than 40,000 distinct CDR3 sequences, about 18% found once; its top ten account for under 3.5%. Sequencing input: peripheral blood. The origin of the receptors is an adult who had HIV and had not received antiretroviral therapy, or was an uninfected healthy control (not recorded which).

The table lists this clonotype with a few counts. The J gene is TRBJ2-3, the V gene TRBV9; D is unresolved. Trimming took off 0 bases at V and 7 bases at J, with 15 bases between the two ends. Germline V lookup: CDR1 SGDLS, CDR2 YYNGEE. CDR3 length: 15 amino acids. In DNA form, the CDR3 reads TGTGCCAGCAGCGTAGTGTCTACCACGTCGAATACGCAGTATTTT. Amino acid sequence: CASSVVSTTSNTQYF.

This chain connects TRBV5-1 to TRBJ2-5; tentative D call: TRBD1 (5 bases). The germline CDR1 and CDR2 sequences are SGHRS and YFSETQ. V was cut by 2 bases and J by 4 bases, with 15 bases left in between. The CDR3 runs to 15 residues. The CDR3 nucleotides are TGCGCCAGCAGCTTCTTGGTGGGGCCCACAGAGACCCAGTACTTC. Translation gives CASSFLVGPTETQYF.

The sample holds a few counts of this clonotype. The chain recombines TRBV4-1 with TRBJ2-7; the match to TRBD2 covers 15 bases. The junction had 5 bases not matched to a gene; V was cut back by 4 bases and J by 7 bases. The CDR3 length is 15 residues. Germline V gene lookup returns CDR1 MGHRA and CDR2 YSYEKL. CDR3 loop: CASSPAGTSGREQYF. The CDR3 coding sequence is TGCGCCAGCAGCCCAGCCGGGACTAGCGGGAGGGAGCAGTACTTC.

The rearrangement uses TRBV11-2 and TRBJ1-6; 7 positions agree with TRBD1. J was trimmed by 3 bases and V by 5 bases; bases with no gene match: 4. This CDR3 has 15 residues. CDR1 is SGHAT, CDR2 FQNNGV, per germline. CDR3 sequence (DNA): TGTGCCAGCAGCACCCACAGGGGCTATAATTCACCCCTCCACTTT. Translated: CASSTHRGYNSPLHF.

The table lists this clonotype with a few counts. The chain uses TRBV28 and TRBJ2-2; D might be TRBD1 (7 bases). V lost 6 bases to trimming and J lost 6 bases, with 20 bases between them. The CDR3 sequence is 16 residues long. Per germline, CDR1 MDHEN and CDR2 SYDVKM. The CDR3 here is CASSRLTGRLAGELFF. CDR3 DNA sequence: TGTGCCAGCAGCCGTCTGACAGGGAGGCTCGCCGGGGAGCTGTTTTTT.

V and J are TRBV9 and TRBJ2-1, with 9 bases aligning to TRBD2. The germline V gene has CDR1 SGDLS and CDR2 YYNGEE. CDR3 length equals 17 residues. V dropped 4 bases and J dropped 1; count of bases not matched to a gene: 9. The CDR3 DNA reads as TGTGCCAGCAGCTCACGTGGTAGCGGGAGTTCCTACAATGAGCAGTTCTTC. Amino acid sequence: CASSSRGSGSSYNEQFF.

This rearrangement joins TRBV20-1 to TRBJ2-1, with TRBD2 identical over 12 bases. The trim removed 3 bases at V and 5 bases at J, leaving 2 bases unmatched. The CDR3 runs 14 residues. The germline V gene encodes CDR1 DFQATT and CDR2 SNEGSKA (reference sequence). CDR3 in DNA: TGCAGTGCTAGCTCTAGCGGGAGGGACAATGAGCAGTTCTTC. Amino acid sequence: CSASSSGRDNEQFF.

This clonotype was counted only a few times. The chain joins TRBV29-1 to TRBJ2-3; 13 bases agree with TRBD2. V gave up 6 bases and J gave up 6 bases; unmatched junction bases: 9. CDR3 size: 15 residues. Germline CDR1 reads SQVTM; CDR2 reads ANQGSEA. CDR3 sequence reads: CSVTGLAGAGDTQYF. CDR3 coding DNA: TGCAGCGTGACTGGACTAGCGGGAGCGGGGGATACGCAGTATTTT.

This clonotype was counted only a few times. The V call is TRBV6-5, the J call TRBJ2-7; the D is unclear. The CDR3 has 11 residues. Trimming pared 5 bases from V and 4 bases from J, leaving 6 bases between. Germline V gene data show CDR1 as MNHEY and CDR2 as SVGAGI. CDR3 DNA sequence: TGTGCCAGCAGTCAAAAATACGAGCAGTACTTC. Protein: CASSQKYEQYF.

This clonotype was seen more than once but under ten times. This rearrangement joins TRBV6-2 or TRBV6-3 to TRBJ1-5; maybe TRBD1 (6 bases). V lost 1 base and J 5 bases, leaving 15 bases between the germline ends. There are 16 residues in the CDR3. Germline V gene sequence: CDR1 MNHEY, CDR2 SVGEGT. The CDR3 spells CASSYYGGGEDQPQHF. CDR3 sequence (DNA): TGTGCCAGCAGTTACTATGGAGGGGGAGAAGATCAGCCCCAGCATTTT.

This clonotype showed up just a few times. The chain employs TRBV10-3 and TRBJ1-2; D uncertain. V was clipped by 3 bases and J by 6 bases, with 11 bases between them. CDR1 is ENHRY, CDR2 SYGVKD, per germline. The CDR3 spans 13 residues. The CDR3 region has the DNA TGTGCCATCAGTGAACGAGATCATAATGGCTACACCTTC. Its protein product is CAISERDHNGYTF.

This clonotype was recorded a few times. The V gene is TRBV28, the J gene TRBJ1-6, with a possible D match to TRBD1 (5 bases). CDR1 is MDHEN and CDR2 is SYDVKM in the germline V gene. V was shortened by 2 bases and J by 7 bases, with 6 bases between the two germline ends. This CDR3 has 13 residues. The CDR3 is CASSLGGNSPLHF. The CDR3 coding sequence is TGTGCCAGCAGTTTAGGGGGGAATTCACCCCTCCACTTT. Full variable domain (rest looked up from reference TRBV28 and TRBJ1-6): DVKVTQSSRYLVKRTGEKVFLECVQDMDHENMFWYRQDPGLGLRLIYFSYDVKMKEKGDIPEGYSVSREKKERFSLILESASTNQTSMYLCASSLGGNSPLHFGNGTRLTVT.

The chain recombines TRBV24-1 with TRBJ2-2, with 9 bases aligning to TRBD1. CDR1 is KGHDR and CDR2 is SFDVKD in the germline V gene. CDR3 size: 17 residues. V lost 4 bases, J lost 3 bases, and 8 bases stayed unmatched. The CDR3 here is CATSDSVGQGYTGELFF. CDR3 in DNA: TGTGCCACCAGTGACTCCGTGGGACAGGGCTACACCGGGGAGCTGTTTTTT.

This clonotype turned up a few times. V usage is TRBV28 and J usage is TRBJ2-3, with D unclear. The CDR3 is 13 residues long. Germline V lookup: CDR1 MDHEN, CDR2 SYDVKM. V was trimmed by 6 bases and J by 4 bases, leaving 11 bases between them. CDR3 protein: CASSLVAPDTQYF. The CDR3 DNA reads as TGTGCCAGCAGCTTGGTAGCCCCAGATACGCAGTATTTT.

The chain links TRBV4-1 to TRBJ2-5, with D perhaps TRBD1 (6 bases). This CDR3 contains 18 residues. Germline assignment: CDR1 MGHRA and CDR2 YSYEKL. V lost 4 bases, J lost 0 bases, and 21 bases lay in between. The CDR3 DNA reads as TGCGCCAGCAGCCTTAATAAGGTCCTCCGGGACAACCAAGAGACCCAGTACTTC. Encoded protein: CASSLNKVLRDNQETQYF.

The chain joins TRBV20-1 to TRBJ2-3; D is unclear. Germline assignment: CDR1 DFQATT and CDR2 SNEGSKA (reference sequence). The CDR3 runs 15 residues. V shed 1 base and J shed 0 bases, with 11 bases lying between them. CDR3 protein: CSARVGVTSTDTQYF. CDR3 coding DNA: TGCAGTGCTAGAGTCGGCGTTACTAGCACAGATACGCAGTATTTT.

This clonotype was seen a single time. The chain joins TRBV10-3 to TRBJ2-7; 8 nucleotides line up with TRBD2. The CDR3 is made up of 15 amino acids. V shed 5 bases, J shed 5 bases, and the junction held 11 bases outside the gene matches. CDR1 and CDR2 from the germline V gene are ENHRY and SYGVKD. The CDR3 nucleotides read TGTGCCATCAGTTCTATAGCGGGACCCACCCACGAGCAGTACTTC. Translating it yields CAISSIAGPTHEQYF.

For the CDR3, the DNA is TGTGCCAGCAGTTGGGGTATTAATCAGCCCCAGCATTTT. Translating gives CASSWGINQPQHF. The chain uses TRBV28 and TRBJ1-5; D gene ambiguous. The CDR3 extends over 13 amino acids. Germline CDR1 MDHEN, CDR2 SYDVKM. The V end lost 4 bases, the J end lost 4 bases, and 8 bases lay between the germline ends.

The V gene is TRBV20-1, the J gene TRBJ2-3; 8 bases line up with TRBD1. Germline V CDR1 and CDR2: DFQATT, SNEGSKA (reference sequence). There are 13 residues in the CDR3. In DNA form, the CDR3 reads TGCAGGGCAGGGGGCGCGGGCACAGATACGCAGTATTTT. Translation: CRAGGAGTDTQYF.

The chain couples TRBV25-1 to TRBJ2-7; D gene uncertain. V was pared by 5 bases and J by 2 bases, with 10 bases between. The CDR3 runs 13 residues. CDR1 and CDR2 (germline): MGHDK, SYGVNS. This CDR3 is CASSKPVPYEQYF. The CDR3 region has the DNA TGTGCCAGCAGTAAACCAGTACCCTACGAGCAGTACTTC.

The V call is TRBV9, the J call TRBJ2-3; no reliable D call. This CDR3 has 13 amino acids. Per the germline V gene, CDR1 is SGDLS and CDR2 is YYNGEE. V was pared by 0 bases and J by 2 bases, with 4 bases between. The CDR3 nucleotides are TGTGCCAGCAGCGTAGTCCACACAGATACGCAGTATTTT. It is translated as CASSVVHTDTQYF. The whole variable domain, filled in from reference TRBV9 and TRBJ2-3, reads DSGVTQTPKHLITATGQRVTLRCSPRSGDLSVYWYQQSLDQGLQFLIQYYNGEERAKGNILERFSAQQFPDLHSELNLSSLELGDSALYFCASSVVHTDTQYFGPGTRLTVL.

This clonotype was found a few times. This chain links TRBV9 with TRBJ2-3, with D hard to call. The CDR3 is 12 amino acids. Trimming pared 4 bases from V and 3 bases from J, leaving 6 bases between. CDR1 and CDR2 (germline): SGDLS, YYNGEE. The CDR3 sequence: CASSPPTDTQYF. The CDR3 nucleotides read TGTGCCAGCAGCCCGCCTACAGATACGCAGTATTTT.

V is TRBV28 and J is TRBJ1-5; D is ambiguous. The CDR3 runs to 12 residues. V was shortened by 4 bases and J by 3 bases, with 4 bases between the two germline ends. In germline, CDR1 is MDHEN, CDR2 SYDVKM. CDR3 nucleotide sequence: TGTGCCAGCAGTTCCATCAATCAGCCCCAGCATTTT. Protein product: CASSSINQPQHF.

The rearrangement uses TRBV5-1 and TRBJ2-2; D gene uncertain. CDR1 and CDR2 (germline): SGHRS, YFSETQ. V was shortened by 0 bases and J by 7 bases, with 7 bases between the two germline ends. The CDR3 has 13 amino acids. This CDR3 reads CASSLGGDGELFF. The CDR3 DNA follows: TGCGCCAGCAGCTTGGGAGGAGACGGGGAGCTGTTTTTT. Variable domain in full (rest from reference TRBV5-1 and TRBJ2-2): KAGVTQTPRYLIKTRGQQVTLSCSPISGHRSVSWYQQTPGQGLQFLFEYFSETQRNKGNFPGRFSGRQFSNSRSEMNVSTLELGDSALYLCASSLGGDGELFFGEGSRLTVL.

J is TRBJ2-3 and V is TRBV7-6; D ambiguous. V lost 0 bases and J 4 bases, leaving 5 bases between the germline ends. CDR1 SGHVS and CDR2 FNYEAQ come from the germline V gene. The CDR3 sequence is 13 residues long. The CDR3: CASSLARADTQYF. The CDR3 bases are TGTGCCAGCAGCTTAGCTAGAGCAGATACGCAGTATTTT.

CDR3 nucleotides: TGCGCCAGCAGTGAAAGACTAGCGGGAGGGCCATCGGAGACCCAGTACTTC. Protein: CASSERLAGGPSETQYF. The chain employs TRBV10-2 and TRBJ2-5; 14 positions match TRBD2. This CDR3 is built from 17 residues. Losses at the gene ends were 3 bases for V and 5 bases for J; bases not matched to a gene: 8. Per germline, CDR1 WSHSY and CDR2 SAAADI.